This T cell receptor (beta chain) comes out of a study of patients and donors after allogeneic stem cell transplantation. TCRdb ran MiXCR on the RT-PCR reads and lists one entry per CDR3 protein. The sample holds approximately 31,000 distinct CDR3 sequences; around 40% are singletons and the top ten take less than 85%. Germline V gene sequence: CDR1 SGHRS, CDR2 YFSETQ. Trimming cost V 7 bases and J 5 bases, with 12 bases left between them. This CDR3 has 12 amino acids. Material: blood, either unsorted or a sorted T cell fraction (not recorded which). The chain recombines TRBV5-1 with TRBJ1-2; D remains ambiguous. The clonotype comes from a human donor who was either an allogeneic HSCT recipient or a stem cell or donor lymphocyte infusion donor (not recorded which). It is not recorded whose cells these are; they may come from a transplant donor. In nucleotides, the CDR3 is TGCGCCAGCCGGGATGCGTTATATGGCTACACCTTC. This encodes CASRDALYGYTF. The variable domain in full, with the rest retrieved from reference TRBV5-1 and TRBJ1-2, is KAGVTQTPRYLIKTRGQQVTLSCSPISGHRSVSWYQQTPGQGLQFLFEYFSETQRNKGNFPGRFSGRQFSNSRSEMNVSTLELGDSALYLCASRDALYGYTFGSGTRLTVV.